The TCR beta chain under discussion was sequenced for a study of vaccination effects on CD4 cells after COVID-19. Overall study: The vaccine given was either BNT162b2 or mRNA-1273, in two doses. The study sampled a couple of convalescent patients 16 days and one week before vaccination. Overall study findings and caveats: Clones induced by infection and by vaccine showed marked clonal contraction late after vaccination.

This table comes from immunoSEQ multiplex PCR, and its TCRdb copy is limited to in-frame clones, with some not included. Among around 19,000 clones listed, roughly 74% were seen once. With regard to this clone: Its antigen is still unknown.

In the ViraFEST assay, antigen-specific CD4+ clonotypes were identified by expansion after peptide-pool stimulation. Investigators separated out CD4+ T cells once less than 11 days of culture had passed. The person had PCR-confirmed SARS-CoV-2 infection between March and December 2020. Cultivation was performed at approximately 2.1 million PBMC per well with 10 IU/ml IL-2 and approximately 9.2 ug/ml peptides added. This material consisted of CD4+ T cells from PBMCs cultured with a peptide pool, taken before COVID-19 vaccination. This clonotype was sampled from a human donor who had a prior SARS-CoV-2 infection.

In DNA, the CDR3 is TGTGCCAGCAGCCCTGGACCTGGGGAGCTGTTTTTT. Protein product: CASSPGPGELFF. The chain links TRBV3-1 (or the pseudogene TRBV3-2) to TRBJ2-2; D unresolved. Germline values: CDR1 LGHDT, CDR2 YNNKEL (reference sequence). V lost 4 bases, J lost 8 bases, and 8 bases lay in between. The CDR3 sequence is 12 residues long.